A single sample is the source of the 9 T cell receptor beta chains below, sequenced in a study of T cell clonotyping in hematopoietic cell transplantation. TCRdb keeps only in-frame clones here, not all; method: immunoSEQ multiplex PCR. In the table there are fewer than 50,000 clones, 65% to 90% of which are singletons. Time point specified: recipient sample about 28 days before transplant, after cytoreduction. The sample was peripheral blood mononuclear cells, taken before stem cell transplant. Receptors originate from a man in his fifties or sixties with biphenotypic leukemia. Some clones in this sample may be carry-over from other donors' samples.

V and J are TRBV11-2 and TRBJ2-5, with D unresolved. This CDR3 has 13 amino acids. The germline V and J ends were trimmed by 1 base and 1 base, with 4 bases remaining between them. Germline lookup yields CDR1 SGHAT and CDR2 FQNNGV. CDR3 region: CASSLGGQETQYF. Written as DNA, the CDR3 is TGTGCCAGCAGCTTAGGCGGCCAAGAGACCCAGTACTTC.

The chain employs TRBV4-2 and TRBJ2-3; 8 nucleotides line up with TRBD2. The CDR3 is 15 residues long. Germline V gene lookup returns CDR1 LGHNA and CDR2 YNFKEQ. V gave up 1 base and J gave up 2 bases; unmatched junction bases: 2. The DNA of the CDR3 is TGTGCCAGCAGCCAAGCGGGAGGGCCCACAGATACGCAGTATTTT. Translated, it gives CASSQAGGPTDTQYF.

The rearrangement joins TRBV15 to TRBJ1-5, with D unclear. This CDR3 contains 14 residues. Germline CDR1 is LNHNV and CDR2 is YYDKDF (reference sequence). With 0 bases removed from V and 0 bases from J, the gap between germline ends came to 3 bases. The CDR3 spells CATSRDSSNQPQHF. The CDR3 DNA reads as TGTGCCACCAGCAGAGACAGTAGCAATCAGCCCCAGCATTTT.

The chain has TRBV11-2 and TRBJ2-3; 7 nucleotides line up with TRBD2. The CDR3 is 16 amino acids. The trim removed 1 base at V and 2 bases at J, leaving 6 bases unmatched. The germline gives CDR1 SGHAT, CDR2 FQNNGV. The CDR3 reads CASSLVGGSITDTQYF. The CDR3 nucleotides read TGTGCCAGCAGCTTAGTAGGCGGGAGTATCACAGATACGCAGTATTTT.

V is TRBV5-1 and J is TRBJ1-4; D is uncertain. This CDR3 spans 15 amino acids. V gave up 3 bases and J gave up 0 bases, with 9 bases separating them. CDR1 is SGHRS, CDR2 YFSETQ, per germline. CDR3 bases: TGCGCCAGCAGCTCCAACGATGCAACTAATGAAAAACTGTTTTTT. Translated: CASSSNDATNEKLFF. The full variable domain, in which reference TRBV5-1 and TRBJ1-4 provide the parts outside the CDR3, is KAGVTQTPRYLIKTRGQQVTLSCSPISGHRSVSWYQQTPGQGLQFLFEYFSETQRNKGNFPGRFSGRQFSNSRSEMNVSTLELGDSALYLCASSSNDATNEKLFFGSGTQLSVL.

The gene calls are TRBV27 and TRBJ1-5, with D possibly TRBD1 on 5 matching bases. The germline CDR1 and CDR2 sequences are MNHEY and SMNVEV (reference sequence). The CDR3 is 16 residues long. V lost 5 bases, J lost 4 bases, and 18 bases lay in between. The CDR3 DNA is TGTGCCAGCAGTCAGCACTTTAGGGGCGAAAATCAGCCCCAGCATTTT. Its translation: CASSQHFRGENQPQHF.

This sequence joins TRBV10-3 and TRBJ1-1; a weak D match, TRBD1 (6 bases). This CDR3 comprises 15 residues. CDR1 ENHRY and CDR2 SYGVKD come from the germline V gene. V was trimmed by 0 bases and J by 4 bases, leaving 12 bases between them. The CDR3 bases are TGTGCCATCAGTGAGTCACAGGGAGGTGGCACTGAAGCTTTCTTT. Amino acids: CAISESQGGGTEAFF.

V and J are TRBV6-1 and TRBJ2-1; D not certain. V lost 1 base to trimming and J lost 4 bases, with 8 bases between them. The CDR3 has 14 amino acids. From germline, CDR1 is MNHNS and CDR2 SASEGT. DNA for the CDR3: TGTGCCAGCAGTGAAGAGGCCCAATACAATGAGCAGTTCTTC. Its translation is CASSEEAQYNEQFF.

This chain connects TRBV5-6 to TRBJ2-1; 9 bases are shared with TRBD2. Germline V gene data show CDR1 as SGHDT and CDR2 as YYEEEE. This CDR3 contains 15 residues. The V segment lost 1 base and the J segment 5 bases; nucleotides outside the gene matches: 4. CDR3 coding DNA: TGTGCCAGCAGCTTGCTTAGCGGGAGCCACAATGAGCAGTTCTTC. Translation: CASSLLSGSHNEQFF. Full variable domain (remainder filled in from reference TRBV5-6 and TRBJ2-1): DAGVTQSPTHLIKTRGQQVTLRCSPKSGHDTVSWYQQALGQGPQFIFQYYEEEERQRGNFPDRFSGHQFPNYSSELNVNALLLGDSALYLCASSLLSGSHNEQFFGPGTRLTVL.